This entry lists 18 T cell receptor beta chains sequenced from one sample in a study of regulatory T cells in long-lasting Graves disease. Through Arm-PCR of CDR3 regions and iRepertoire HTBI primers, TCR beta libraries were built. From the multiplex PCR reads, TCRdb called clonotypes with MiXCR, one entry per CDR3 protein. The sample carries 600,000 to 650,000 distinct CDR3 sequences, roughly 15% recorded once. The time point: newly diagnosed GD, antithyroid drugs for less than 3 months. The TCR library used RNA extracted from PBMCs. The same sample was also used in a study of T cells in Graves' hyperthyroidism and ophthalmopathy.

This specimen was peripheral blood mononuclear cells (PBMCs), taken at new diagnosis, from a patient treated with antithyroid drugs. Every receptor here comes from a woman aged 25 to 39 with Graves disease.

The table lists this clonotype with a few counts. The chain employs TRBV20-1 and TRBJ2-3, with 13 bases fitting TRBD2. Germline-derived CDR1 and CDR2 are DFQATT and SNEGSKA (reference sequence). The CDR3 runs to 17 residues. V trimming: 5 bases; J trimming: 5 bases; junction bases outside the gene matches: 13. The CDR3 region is CSALFAGLAGALDTQYF. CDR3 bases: TGCAGTGCTCTTTTCGCTGGACTAGCGGGAGCCTTAGATACGCAGTATTTT.

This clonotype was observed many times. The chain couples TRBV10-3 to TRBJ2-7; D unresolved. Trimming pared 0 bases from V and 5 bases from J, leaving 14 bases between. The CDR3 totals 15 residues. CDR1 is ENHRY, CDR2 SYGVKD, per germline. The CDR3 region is CAISESAAGPHEQYF. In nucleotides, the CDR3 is TGTGCCATCAGTGAGTCCGCGGCCGGTCCCCACGAGCAGTACTTC.

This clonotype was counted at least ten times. The chain's CDR3 is CSAGRGPGTSGARQYF. The CDR3 region has the DNA TGCAGTGCGGGGAGGGGCCCCGGGACTAGCGGGGCCCGGCAGTACTTC. This chain uses TRBV20-1 with TRBJ2-7, with 13 bases that match TRBD2. Germline values: CDR1 DFQATT, CDR2 SNEGSKA (reference sequence). The CDR3 runs to 16 residues. Trimming at V came to 6 bases and at J to 9 bases, leaving 17 bases not matched to a gene.

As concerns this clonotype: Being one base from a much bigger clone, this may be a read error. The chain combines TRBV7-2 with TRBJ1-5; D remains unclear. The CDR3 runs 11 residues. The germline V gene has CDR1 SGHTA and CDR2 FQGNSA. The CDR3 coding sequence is TGTGCCAGCACCGATGATCAGCCCCAGCGTTTT. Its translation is CASTDDQPQRF.

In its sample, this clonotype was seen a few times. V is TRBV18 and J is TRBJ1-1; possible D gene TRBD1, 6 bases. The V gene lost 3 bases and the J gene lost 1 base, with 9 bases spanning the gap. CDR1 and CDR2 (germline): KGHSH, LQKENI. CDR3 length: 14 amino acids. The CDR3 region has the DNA TGTGCCAGCTCACCTACGACAGGGAACACTGAAGCTTTCTTT. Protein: CASSPTTGNTEAFF. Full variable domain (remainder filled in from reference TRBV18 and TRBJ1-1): NAGVMQNPRHLVRRRGQEARLRCSPMKGHSHVYWYRQLPEEGLKFMVYLQKENIIDESGMPKERFSAEFPKEGPSILRIQQVVRGDSAAYFCASSPTTGNTEAFFGQGTRLTVV.

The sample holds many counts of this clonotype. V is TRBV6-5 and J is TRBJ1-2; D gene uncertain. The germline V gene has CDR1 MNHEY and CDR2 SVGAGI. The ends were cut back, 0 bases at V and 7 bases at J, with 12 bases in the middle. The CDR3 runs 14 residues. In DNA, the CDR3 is TGTGCCAGCAGTTACTCGAGTGGACGAGGTGGCTACACCTTC. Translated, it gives CASSYSSGRGGYTF.

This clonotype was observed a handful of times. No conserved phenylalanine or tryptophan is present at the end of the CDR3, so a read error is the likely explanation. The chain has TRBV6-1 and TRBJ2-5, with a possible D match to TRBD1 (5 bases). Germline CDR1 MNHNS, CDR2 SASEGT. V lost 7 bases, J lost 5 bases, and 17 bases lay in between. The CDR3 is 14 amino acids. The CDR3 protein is CASNRKGIRETQYL. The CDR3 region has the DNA TGTGCCAGCAACCGAAAGGGGATTCGGGAGACCCAGTACCTC.

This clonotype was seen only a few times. The CDR3 sequence: CASSPNRVIAGVLGSYNEQFF. The CDR3 region has the DNA TGTGCCAGTAGTCCCAACAGGGTAATAGCGGGAGTATTGGGGTCCTACAATGAGCAGTTCTTC. The J gene is TRBJ2-1, the V gene TRBV19, with 9 bases aligning to TRBD2. Germline V lookup: CDR1 LNHDA, CDR2 SQIVND (reference sequence). This CDR3 comprises 21 residues. V gave up 5 bases and J gave up 1 base; unmatched junction bases: 21.

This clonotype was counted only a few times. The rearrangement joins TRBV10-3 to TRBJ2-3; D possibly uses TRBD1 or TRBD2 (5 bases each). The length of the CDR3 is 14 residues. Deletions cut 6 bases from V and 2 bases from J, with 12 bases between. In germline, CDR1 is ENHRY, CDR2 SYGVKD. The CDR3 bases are TGTGCCATCAGGGCACAGGAGGCCACAGATACGCAGTATTTT. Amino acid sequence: CAIRAQEATDTQYF.

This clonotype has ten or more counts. CDR3 bases: TGTGCCAGCAGCTCGCTAGCGGGAGTTGGAGAGCAGTTCTTC. Translation: CASSSLAGVGEQFF. The rearrangement links TRBV7-9 to TRBJ2-1; 10 bases agree with TRBD2. The CDR3 totals 14 residues. With 4 bases clipped from V and 10 bases from J, the junction kept 7 bases outside the gene matches. Per germline, CDR1 SEHNR and CDR2 FQNEAQ (reference sequence). Supplemented by reference TRBV7-9 and TRBJ2-1, the full variable domain reads DTGVSQNPRHKITKRGQNVTFRCDPISEHNRLYWYRQTLGQGPEFLTYFQNEAQLEKSRLLSDRFSAERPKGSFSTLEIQRTEQGDSAMYLCASSSLAGVGEQFFGPGTRLTVL.

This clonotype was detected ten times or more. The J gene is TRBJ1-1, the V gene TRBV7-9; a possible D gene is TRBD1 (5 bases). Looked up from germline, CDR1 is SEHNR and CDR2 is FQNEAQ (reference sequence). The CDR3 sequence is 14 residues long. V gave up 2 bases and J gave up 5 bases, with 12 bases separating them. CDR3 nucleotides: TGTGCCAGCAGCTTACAGGGCCGGGGGACTGAAGCTTTCTTT. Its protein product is CASSLQGRGTEAFF. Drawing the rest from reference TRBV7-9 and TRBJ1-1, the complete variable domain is DTGVSQNPRHKITKRGQNVTFRCDPISEHNRLYWYRQTLGQGPEFLTYFQNEAQLEKSRLLSDRFSAERPKGSFSTLEIQRTEQGDSAMYLCASSLQGRGTEAFFGQGTRLTVV.

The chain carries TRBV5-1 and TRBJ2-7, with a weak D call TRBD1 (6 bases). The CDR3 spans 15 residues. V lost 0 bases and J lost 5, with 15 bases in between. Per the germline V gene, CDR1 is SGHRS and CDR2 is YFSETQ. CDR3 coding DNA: TGCGCCAGCAGCTTGGAGGCAGGGGCCCGGAACGAGCAGTACTTC. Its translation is CASSLEAGARNEQYF. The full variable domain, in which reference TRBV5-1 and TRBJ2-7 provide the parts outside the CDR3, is KAGVTQTPRYLIKTRGQQVTLSCSPISGHRSVSWYQQTPGQGLQFLFEYFSETQRNKGNFPGRFSGRQFSNSRSEMNVSTLELGDSALYLCASSLEAGARNEQYFGPGTRLTVT.

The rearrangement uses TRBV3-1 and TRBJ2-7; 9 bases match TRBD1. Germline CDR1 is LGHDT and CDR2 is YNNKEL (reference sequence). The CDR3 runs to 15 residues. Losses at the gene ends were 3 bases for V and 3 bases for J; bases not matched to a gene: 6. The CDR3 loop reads CASSQTGTGHYEQYF. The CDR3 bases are TGTGCCAGCAGCCAGACCGGGACAGGGCACTACGAGCAGTACTTC.

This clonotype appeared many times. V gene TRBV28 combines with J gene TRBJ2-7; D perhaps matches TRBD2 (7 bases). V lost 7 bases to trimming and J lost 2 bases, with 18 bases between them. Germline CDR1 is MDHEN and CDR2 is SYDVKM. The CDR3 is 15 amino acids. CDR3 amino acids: CASIGYGGPTYEQYF. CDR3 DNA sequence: TGTGCCAGCATCGGTTACGGGGGGCCAACCTACGAGCAGTACTTC.

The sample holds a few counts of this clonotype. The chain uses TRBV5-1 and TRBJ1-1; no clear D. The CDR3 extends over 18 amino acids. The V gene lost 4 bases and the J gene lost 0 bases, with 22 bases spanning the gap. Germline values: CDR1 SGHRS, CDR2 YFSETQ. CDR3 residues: CASSLATVDTEMNTEAFF. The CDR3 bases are TGCGCCAGCAGCCTGGCTACCGTTGACACCGAGATGAACACTGAAGCTTTCTTT. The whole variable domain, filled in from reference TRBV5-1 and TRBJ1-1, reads KAGVTQTPRYLIKTRGQQVTLSCSPISGHRSVSWYQQTPGQGLQFLFEYFSETQRNKGNFPGRFSGRQFSNSRSEMNVSTLELGDSALYLCASSLATVDTEMNTEAFFGQGTRLTVV.

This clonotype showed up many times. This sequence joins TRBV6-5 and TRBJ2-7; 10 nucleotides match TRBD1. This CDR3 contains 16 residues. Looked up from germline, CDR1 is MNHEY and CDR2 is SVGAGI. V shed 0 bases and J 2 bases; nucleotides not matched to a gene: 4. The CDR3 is CASSYSMGQGTYEQYF. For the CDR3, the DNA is TGTGCCAGCAGTTACTCGATGGGACAGGGGACCTACGAGCAGTACTTC.

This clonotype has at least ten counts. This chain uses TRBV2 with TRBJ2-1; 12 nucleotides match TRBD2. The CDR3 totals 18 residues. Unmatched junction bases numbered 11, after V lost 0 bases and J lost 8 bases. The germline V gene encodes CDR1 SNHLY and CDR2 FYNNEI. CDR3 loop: CASSEARLLAGGLDEQFF. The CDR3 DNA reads TGTGCCAGCAGTGAAGCCCGACTGCTAGCGGGAGGGCTCGATGAGCAGTTCTTC.

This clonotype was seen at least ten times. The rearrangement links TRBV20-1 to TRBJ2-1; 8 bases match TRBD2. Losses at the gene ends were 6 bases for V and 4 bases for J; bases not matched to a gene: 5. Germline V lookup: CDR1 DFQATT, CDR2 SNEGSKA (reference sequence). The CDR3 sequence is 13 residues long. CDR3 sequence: CSAAGTRYNEQFF. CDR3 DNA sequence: TGCAGTGCCGCCGGGACTAGGTACAATGAGCAGTTCTTC.